This is a list of T cell receptor beta chains from one sample in a study of shared clonotypes between healthy human individuals. The method was immunoSEQ multiplex PCR; TCRdb's version includes in-frame clones alone and lacks a portion of them. The sample holds a few hundred thousand clones, approximately 80% seen once. Sequenced input: PBMCs. All receptors come from a woman between 35 and 50 years old in good health. Some clones in this sample may be carry-over from other donors' samples. The CDR3 runs from the conserved cysteine through the conserved F or W. D genes are given only for firm matches. Rows give clone size only sometimes, using once, few, many, or a class for an expanded clone.

NA,TRBJ2-3,TRBV11-2,TRBD2,TGTGCCAGCAGCTTAGACCCGCCGGGACTAGCGGTAGATACGCAGTATTTT,CASSLDPPGLAVDTQYF
NA,TRBJ2-5,TRBV19,TRBD2,TGTGCCAGTAGTTGGGGGACTAGCGGGAGGGCAGAGACCCAGTACTTC,CASSWGTSGRAETQYF
NA,TRBJ1-2,TRBV28,TRBD1,TGTGCCAGCGGGTCGACAGGGGCCGTCTATGGCTACACCTTC,CASGSTGAVYGYTF
NA,TRBJ2-5,TRBV7-2,TRBD1,TGTGCCAGCATCGGGGGACAGGCGCAAGAGACCCAGTACTTC,CASIGGQAQETQYF
NA,TRBJ2-1,TRBV7-9,NA,TGTGCCAGCAGCCCCGGGTCCTCTGGCAATGAGCAGTTCTTC,CASSPGSSGNEQFF
NA,TRBJ1-1,TRBV29-1,NA,TGCAGCGTCGCAAATACCGGGAAGAACACTGAGGCTTTCTTT,CSVANTGKNTEAFF
NA,TRBJ2-7,TRBV6-5,NA,TGTGCCAGCAGTTACAGACAATCCTACGAGCAGTACTTC,CASSYRQSYEQYF
few,TRBJ1-2,TRBV6-1,NA,TGTGCCAGCAGAGAAACGGCATTTCATGGCTACACCTTC,CASRETAFHGYTF
NA,TRBJ1-5,TRBV19,NA,TGTGCCAGTAGAGTGGTGGCGGGGGAGCGGCCCCAGCATTTT,CASRVVAGERPQHF
NA,TRBJ1-3,TRBV9,NA,TGTGCCAGCAGCCCAGGACGGATAAACACCATATATTTT,CASSPGRINTIYF
few,TRBJ2-1,TRBV19,NA,TGTGCCAGTAGTCCTAGTTCCAGGGCCAATGAGCAGTTCTTC,CASSPSSRANEQFF